Shown below are 31 T cell receptor beta chains from a single sample sequenced in a study of cytomegalovirus exposure and HLA in healthy donors. A multiplex PCR was run with 60 Vbeta primers and 13 Jbeta primers. Here immunoSEQ multiplex PCR was the method, and the copy in TCRdb shows in-frame clones only, minus some. Of under 110,000 clones detected, roughly 82% appear once; the ten largest clones hold more than 1.5%. Sequencing input: PBMCs. The receptors shown here come from a middle-aged man in good health and CMV-seronegative.

The genes are TRBV27 and TRBJ2-7; D is unresolved. The CDR3 is made up of 13 amino acids. Per the germline V gene, CDR1 is MNHEY and CDR2 is SMNVEV (reference sequence). The V end was cut by 5 bases, the J end by 7 bases, with 15 bases between. Written as DNA, the CDR3 is TGTGCCAGCAGTATCAACCCCCCACGGGAGCAGTACTTC. Encoded protein: CASSINPPREQYF.

In its sample, this clone was seen once. The CDR3 reads CASSLGTEDTQYF. The CDR3 DNA reads as TGTGCCAGCAGCTTGGGGACTGAGGATACGCAGTATTTT. The V and J genes are TRBV5-4 and TRBJ2-3, with TRBD2 as a possible D gene (5 bases). This CDR3 is built from 13 residues. Trimming stripped 0 bases from V and 6 bases from J, with 8 bases between. Germline CDR1 SGHNT, CDR2 YYREEE (reference sequence).

The gene calls are TRBV7-3 and TRBJ1-1; possible D gene TRBD1, 5 bases. The V end was cut by 2 bases, the J end by 11 bases, with 15 bases between. Germline CDR1 is SGHTA and CDR2 is FQGTGA. The CDR3 has 13 amino acids. CDR3 amino acids: CASSLEAGQSAFF. CDR3 DNA sequence: TGTGCCAGCAGCTTAGAGGCAGGGCAAAGTGCTTTCTTT.

This chain connects TRBV29-1 to TRBJ1-4; TRBD1 aligns across 12 bases. The germline gives CDR1 SQVTM, CDR2 ANQGSEA. After removal of 1 base from V and 5 bases from J, the junction contained 2 bases not matched to a gene. The CDR3 spans 15 residues. For the CDR3, the DNA is TGCAGCGTTGAAGGGGGACAGGGGGCAAATGAAAAACTGTTTTTT. This sequence encodes CSVEGGQGANEKLFF.

The chain is built from TRBV4-1 and TRBJ2-2; a weak D match, TRBD2 (5 bases). In germline, CDR1 is MGHRA, CDR2 YSYEKL. The V and J ends lost 1 base and 2 bases respectively, with 11 bases between them. The CDR3 totals 16 residues. The CDR3 here is CASSQALAFNTGELFF. The CDR3 DNA is TGCGCCAGCAGCCAAGCCCTAGCATTTAACACCGGGGAGCTGTTTTTT.

The rearrangement joins TRBV9 to TRBJ2-6; 7 bases match TRBD1. The germline V gene has CDR1 SGDLS and CDR2 YYNGEE. This CDR3 is built from 16 residues. After removal of 3 bases from V and 3 bases from J, the junction contained 6 bases not matched to a gene. The DNA for the CDR3 is TGTGCCAGCAGCGCACAGGGGCTTGGTGGGGCCAACGTCCTGACTTTC. Translating gives CASSAQGLGGANVLTF.

V gene TRBV7-9 combines with J gene TRBJ2-7, with TRBD1 matching 7 bases. Germline V gene data show CDR1 as SEHNR and CDR2 as FQNEAQ (reference sequence). This CDR3 is 12 amino acids long. CDR3 in amino acids: CSSSLDRSGQYV. CDR3 coding DNA: TGTTCCAGCAGCTTGGACAGGTCGGGGCAGTACGTC.

This clone was seen a handful of times. The chain joins TRBV6-1 to TRBJ1-3; D unresolved. Trimming removed 9 bases from V and 2 bases from J, with 11 bases in between. The CDR3 runs to 13 residues. Germline CDR1 and CDR2: MNHNS and SASEGT. CDR3 DNA sequence: TGTGCCAGTTATAGGAGTACTGGAAACACCATATATTTT. Translating it yields CASYRSTGNTIYF.

The V gene is TRBV19, the J gene TRBJ2-7; 14 bases are a match to TRBD2. CDR1 is LNHDA and CDR2 is SQIVND in the germline V gene (reference sequence). The CDR3 length is 14 residues. Trimming at V came to 6 bases and at J to 3 bases, leaving 1 base not matched to a gene. Written as DNA, the CDR3 is TGTGCCAGTAGGGGACTAGCGGGGGACTACGAGCAGTACTTC. Translation: CASRGLAGDYEQYF.

This clone was seen a handful of times. The V and J genes are TRBV5-8 and TRBJ2-2; the D gene is possibly TRBD1 (6 bases). The V end was cut by 4 bases, the J end by 4 bases, with 11 bases between. The germline V gene encodes CDR1 SGHTS and CDR2 YDEGEE. There are 14 residues in the CDR3. The CDR3 sequence is CASSRDTPTGELFF. DNA of the CDR3: TGTGCCAGCAGCCGGGACACACCCACCGGGGAGCTGTTTTTT.

The rearrangement links TRBV18 to TRBJ1-6; D is unclear. Germline lookup yields CDR1 KGHSH and CDR2 LQKENI. The CDR3 runs 17 residues. Trimming pared 8 bases from V and 6 bases from J, leaving 23 bases between. For the CDR3, the DNA is TGTGCCAGCCTCCTCGGCGGGAGTCAACGGGGTAATTCACCCCTCCACTTT. Translation gives CASLLGGSQRGNSPLHF.

CDR3 nucleotides: TGTGCCAGCAGCCAAGATCCGGGGACGAACACCGGGGAGCTGTTTTTT. It encodes CASSQDPGTNTGELFF. V gene TRBV4-2 combines with J gene TRBJ2-2; D perhaps matches TRBD2 (5 bases). Trimming left V 0 bases short and J 0 bases short, with 8 bases between. This CDR3 is built from 16 residues. CDR1 LGHNA and CDR2 YNFKEQ come from the germline V gene.

This chain connects TRBV7-8 to TRBJ2-1; TRBD2 aligns across 10 bases. This CDR3 spans 16 amino acids. In germline, CDR1 is SGHVS, CDR2 FQNEAQ. V gave up 5 bases and J gave up 8 bases; unmatched junction bases: 12. The DNA for the CDR3 is TGTGCCAGCAGCCCCCTCGAGCGGGGGGGCCTCGATGAGCAGTTCTTC. This translates into CASSPLERGGLDEQFF.

This clone was counted a single time. J is TRBJ1-3 and V is TRBV21-1. TRBV21-1 is tagged as a pseudogene. CDR3 size: 17 residues. The CDR3 nucleotides are TGTGCCAGCAGTTTCAAGGTAGGGGAGGTTAAAGGAAACACCATATATTTT. This sequence encodes CASSFKVGEVKGNTIYF.

CDR3 in amino acids: CASGYSRDRDNYGYTF. The CDR3 bases are TGTGCTAGTGGTTACTCTAGGGACAGGGATAACTATGGCTACACCTTC. The rearrangement uses TRBV12-5 and TRBJ1-2; 9 nucleotides align to TRBD1. Germline V gives CDR1 LGHNT, CDR2 FRNRAP. The J segment lost 1 base and the V segment lost 4 bases, leaving 7 bases of the junction unmatched. The CDR3 runs 16 residues.

V gene TRBV6-1 combines with J gene TRBJ2-7, with TRBD1 matching 9 bases. The CDR3 consists of 15 residues. Germline assignment: CDR1 MNHNS and CDR2 SASEGT. V shed 7 bases, J shed 0 bases, and the junction held 7 bases outside the gene matches. The CDR3 sequence is CASNLQGASSYEQYV. The DNA of the CDR3 is TGTGCCAGCAATCTACAGGGGGCGAGCTCCTACGAGCAGTACGTC.

This chain connects TRBV15 to TRBJ2-1; 9 positions agree with TRBD2. CDR1 and CDR2 from the germline V gene are LNHNV and YYDKDF (reference sequence). The V gene end was trimmed by 0 bases and the J gene end by 9 bases; junction bases not matched to a gene: 9. The CDR3 has 16 amino acids. CDR3 DNA sequence: TGTGCCACCAGCAGAGATCTGCGGGGGGGCCTTCTTGAGCAGTTCTTC. Translated: CATSRDLRGGLLEQFF.

The chain employs TRBV29-1 and TRBJ1-3; D unclear. Trimming pared 4 bases from V and 4 bases from J, leaving 14 bases between. Germline V gene sequence: CDR1 SQVTM, CDR2 ANQGSEA. The CDR3 covers 14 residues. This CDR3 reads CSVGAGGRGNTIYF. CDR3 bases: TGCAGCGTTGGTGCCGGAGGACGAGGAAACACCATATATTTT.

This clone was detected once. The CDR3 sequence is CASSPQGAGEQYV. CDR3 coding DNA: TGTGCCAGCAGTCCACAGGGGGCAGGCGAGCAGTACGTC. The chain is built from TRBV6-1 and TRBJ2-7; 9 bases match TRBD1. This CDR3 region has 13 residues. In germline, CDR1 is MNHNS, CDR2 SASEGT. Unmatched junction bases numbered 5, after V lost 5 bases and J lost 6 bases.

V usage is TRBV14 and J usage is TRBJ2-7; D ambiguous. V shed 1 base and J shed 2 bases, with 9 bases lying between them. Looked up from germline, CDR1 is SGHDN and CDR2 is FVKESK. The CDR3 sequence is 14 residues long. CDR3: CASSQARNPYEQYF. CDR3 DNA: TGTGCCAGCAGCCAAGCGAGGAACCCCTACGAGCAGTACTTC. The full variable domain, completed using reference TRBV14 and TRBJ2-7, is EAGVTQFPSHSVIEKGQTVTLRCDPISGHDNLYWYRRVMGKEIKFLLHFVKESKQDESGMPNNRFLAERTGGTYSTLKVQPAELEDSGVYFCASSQARNPYEQYFGPGTRLTVT.

DNA of the CDR3: TGTGCCAGTAGTCCGGGGGGGTGGTCTGAAGCTTTCTTT. Amino acid sequence: CASSPGGWSEAFF. The V gene is TRBV19, the J gene TRBJ1-1, with D possibly TRBD1 on 5 matching bases. This CDR3 comprises 13 residues. V shed 5 bases and J shed 6 bases, with 13 bases lying between them. Germline CDR1 and CDR2: LNHDA and SQIVND (reference sequence).

The chain is built from TRBV5-1 and TRBJ2-5; tentative D call: TRBD2 (6 bases). The germline V gene encodes CDR1 SGHRS and CDR2 YFSETQ. CDR3 length: 15 amino acids. Trimming removed 2 bases at V and 2 bases at J, with 13 bases between. The CDR3 DNA reads as TGCGCCAGCAGCTTTGGGGGGTTCCGACAAGAGACCCAGTACTTC. Its translation: CASSFGGFRQETQYF.

The chain is built from TRBV18 and TRBJ2-7, with D tentatively TRBD1 (6 bases). V was trimmed by 2 bases and J by 0 bases, leaving 11 bases between them. The length of the CDR3 is 15 residues. Germline CDR1 and CDR2: KGHSH and LQKENI. Here the CDR3 reads CASSPGDIFSYEQYF. The CDR3 nucleotides are TGTGCCAGCTCACCAGGGGACATCTTCTCCTACGAGCAGTACTTC.

V and J are TRBV9 and TRBJ1-4, with TRBD1 matching 9 bases. V dropped 2 bases and J dropped 7; count of bases not matched to a gene: 6. The CDR3 has 15 amino acids. Germline lookup yields CDR1 SGDLS and CDR2 YYNGEE. CDR3 region: CASSVDRDRAEKLFF. CDR3 sequence (DNA): TGTGCCAGCAGCGTTGACCGGGACAGGGCTGAAAAACTGTTTTTT.

The rearrangement links TRBV21-1 to TRBJ2-7; TRBD1 reflects the table's D call only, with no check against the DNA. TRBV21-1 is a pseudogene. The CDR3 has 18 amino acids. CDR3 sequence (DNA): TGTGCCACCTACCAACGGTCCTCCGGACAGGAGTTTTCCTACGAGCAGTACTTC. Amino acids: CATYQRSSGQEFSYEQYF.

V and J are TRBV10-3 and TRBJ2-2; 7 bases are a match to TRBD1. The CDR3 totals 16 residues. With V trimmed by 6 bases and J by 1 base, 8 bases remained unmatched. Germline CDR1 ENHRY, CDR2 SYGVKD. The CDR3 loop reads CAISLLQGKNTGELFF. In nucleotides, the CDR3 is TGTGCCATCAGCCTACTACAGGGGAAGAACACCGGGGAGCTGTTTTTT.

This clone was seen only a few times. V gene TRBV18 combines with J gene TRBJ2-7, with 10 bases matching TRBD1. From germline, CDR1 is KGHSH and CDR2 LQKENI. With V trimmed by 6 bases and J by 0 bases, 5 bases remained unmatched. This CDR3 region has 15 residues. The CDR3 is CASSPTGGYSYEQYF. The CDR3 nucleotides are TGTGCCAGCTCTCCGACAGGGGGCTACTCCTACGAGCAGTACTTC.

The V gene is TRBV7-9, the J gene TRBJ1-4, with 8 bases aligning to TRBD1. Looked up from germline, CDR1 is SEHNR and CDR2 is FQNEAQ (reference sequence). The CDR3 covers 16 residues. The V and J ends lost 5 bases and 0 bases, in that order; junction bases with no gene match: 5. The CDR3 loop is CASSLTGAATNEKLFF. DNA of the CDR3: TGTGCCAGCAGCCTGACAGGGGCGGCAACTAATGAAAAACTGTTTTTT.

V and J are TRBV9 and TRBJ1-3; TRBD1 matches 7 bases. V shed 0 bases, J shed 2 bases, and the junction held 11 bases outside the gene matches. Germline V CDR1 and CDR2: SGDLS, YYNGEE. The CDR3 covers 18 residues. DNA for the CDR3: TGTGCCAGCAGCGTAGCTGGTCAGGGGGGAGGAACTGGAAACACCATATATTTT. It yields the protein CASSVAGQGGGTGNTIYF.

This clone was recorded only once. The chain combines TRBV14 with TRBJ1-3, with 7 nucleotides matching TRBD1. Germline V gene sequence: CDR1 SGHDN, CDR2 FVKESK. Unmatched junction bases numbered 6, after V lost 3 bases and J lost 4 bases. This CDR3 region has 15 residues. As DNA, the CDR3 is TGTGCCAGCAGCCACCCGACAGGGCCCGGAAACACCATATATTTT. Translating gives CASSHPTGPGNTIYF. The full variable domain, completed using reference TRBV14 and TRBJ1-3, is EAGVTQFPSHSVIEKGQTVTLRCDPISGHDNLYWYRRVMGKEIKFLLHFVKESKQDESGMPNNRFLAERTGGTYSTLKVQPAELEDSGVYFCASSHPTGPGNTIYFGEGSWLTVV.

This rearrangement joins TRBV18 to TRBJ1-1; 7 nucleotides agree with TRBD1. The CDR3 extends over 14 amino acids. V trimming: 4 bases; J trimming: 2 bases; junction bases outside the gene matches: 4. Germline-derived CDR1 and CDR2 are KGHSH and LQKENI. CDR3 bases: TGTGCCAGCTCACAGGGGGCCGGAAACACTGAAGCTTTCTTT. Amino acids: CASSQGAGNTEAFF.